Reported below is one TCR beta chain. Its cognate antigen is unknown. The source of the sample is a study of T cells in localized non-small cell lung cancer. TCRdb's copy holds only in-frame clones and misses some; the assay was immunoSEQ multiplex PCR. The sample includes about 72,000 clones, around four fifths of them seen just once. The germline gives CDR1 MNHEY, CDR2 SMNVEV (reference sequence). The CDR3 is 14 amino acids. J gave up 7 bases and V 6 bases, and 7 bases lay outside the gene matches. Study observations and caveats: Detection in adjacent lung was observed for a median roughly 57 of the top 100 tumor clones. Because sequencing included only one region (of the tumor), heterogeneity remains possible.

This chain uses TRBV27 with TRBJ2-2; TRBD2 aligns across 8 bases. This TCR derives from a female donor older than 55 with stage I lung adenocarcinoma. This specimen consisted of peripheral blood, obtained before any cancer treatment. This chain's CDR3 is CASSRTSLGGELFF. The CDR3 DNA is TGTGCCAGCAGCCGGACTAGCTTAGGCGGGGAGCTGTTTTTT.